This TCR beta chain came from a study of blood T cell repertoires in COVID-19. Turning to the study itself: PBMCs, B-cell-depleted T cells, or T cells provided the cDNA or gDNA that made up the material.

Clones were read by immunoSEQ multiplex PCR, and TCRdb kept only the in-frame ones, dropping some. Of hundreds of thousands of clones in the sample, roughly 90% were seen once. This CDR3 is built from 13 residues. The V gene's germline CDR1 is SGHTA and CDR2 FQGNSA. Clinical history reported by participants formed the basis on which cohorts were assigned. Symptom resolution, clearance, or two negative PCRs marked the recovered donors of Cohort 3. The sample consisted of PBMCs or T cells enriched from blood (not recorded which). The TCR comes from a woman in her twenties or thirties who had recovered from COVID-19. The genes are TRBV7-2 and TRBJ2-7; 10 bases agree with TRBD2. The J call may be incorrect, as the DNA end agrees better with TRBJ2-5. CDR3 loop: CASSWGLAETQYF. CDR3 DNA sequence: TGTGCCAGCAGCTGGGGACTAGCGGAGACCCAGTACTTC.